The present T cell receptor beta chain was sequenced within a study of early T cells in non-severe SARS-CoV-2 infection (dated by TCRdb to the early 2020s). Study-wide context: Because TCR sequencing relied on bulk RNA taken from unsorted whole blood, pairing of alpha and beta chains was not possible. The full study reports these points: Matching against VDJdb was skewed toward anti-spike CD8 responses, likely underestimated virus-specific expansions, and missed private and CD4 specificities.

The CDR3 covers 12 residues, taking in both the cysteine and the phenylalanine. CDR3 DNA only is kept here, 36 bases in frame from base 1. V is reduced by 1 base and J by 7 bases, leaving a spacing of 10 bases between them. Looking up the germline V gene (reference sequence) yields CDR1 DFQATT and CDR2 SNEGSKA. Many counts were recorded for this clonotype. Its antigen remains undetermined. No base qualities exist here, and no much larger clone lies one base off it. Set within a cohort of healthcare workers in London, UK, this nested case-control study involved weekly PCR testing of nasopharyngeal swabs along with blood sampling. Healthcare workers were recruited between 23 and 31 March 2020, during the week of the UK lockdown, and were followed weekly for up to roughly 15 weeks. The library was generated by 5' RACE. Sequencing was carried out with a NextSeq 500. Unique molecular identifiers were attached to individual cDNA molecules in the TCR library protocol so that sequencing error and PCR bias could be corrected. Sequencing covered both TCR alpha and beta chains, and within each sample the abundances of alpha and beta sequences were tightly co-correlated. In the original analysis: V gene, J gene and CDR3 annotation of TCR sequences was performed with Decombinator V4. Expanded TCRs were defined as changing significantly between any two time points under a Poisson model with p below 0.0001. TCR abundances were normalised to the total number of TCRs sequenced per sample and expressed as counts per million. TRAV1-2 paired with TRAJ12, TRAJ20 or TRAJ33 defined MAIT TCRs, while TRAV10 paired with TRAJ18 defined iNKT TCRs. VDJdb, accessed 1 November 2021, was searched for CMV, EBV and SARS-CoV-2 annotated TCRs, excluding TCRs annotated for multiple antigens. TCRdb handled the public reads itself, with Q25 trimming in fastp and clone calling in MiXCR, and kept productive beta chains. Rows are unified per CDR3 protein, each entry keeping the most common DNA and genes. The V and J calls reflect TCRdb's pipeline rather than the authors' work. The table for this sample lists tens of thousands of distinct CDR3 sequences; roughly 10% of them were counted only once. The ten top clones hold approximately 6.5% of the sample.

Sequences were obtained from whole blood. The chain couples TRBV20-1 to TRBJ1-1; the best D guess is TRBD1, with 5 bases matching. The sequence came from an adult who was a healthcare worker with PCR-confirmed SARS-CoV-2 infection or an uninfected control (not recorded which). The CDR3 reads as follows: CSARGVGGEAFF. In nucleotides, the sequence is TGCAGTGCTAGAGGGGTTGGGGGTGAAGCTTTCTTT.